This T cell receptor (beta chain) derives from a study of T cell repertoires in cytomegalovirus infection (dated by TCRdb to the late 2010s). Study-wide context: Recently identified HLA-C-restricted CMV epitopes, whose presentation resists viral immunomodulation, were targeted by peptide stimulations together with well-studied HLA-B-restricted epitopes. Donor HLA type was relevant to the analysis, because carriage of CMV infection together with the matching HLA type was indicated by public TCR beta signatures.

The full study reports these points: Cumulative frequency of public TCR beta family members discriminated carriers of CMV infection plus the relevant HLA type in this cohort and an independent roughly 330-donor cohort. The ex vivo response was dominated by HLA-C-restricted CMV-specific TCR beta clonotypes, which also provided the single most frequent clonotype in two of eight donors.

The CDR3 spans 13 residues, from the cysteine through the phenylalanine. Only the CDR3 region is kept as DNA, spanning 39 bases read in frame from base 1. Sequences MNHNS (CDR1) and SASEGT (CDR2) are obtained from the germline V gene. Trimming takes 1 base from V and 3 bases from J, and the germline ends sit 4 bases apart. Sequencing was performed on an Illumina HiSeq 1500. TCRdb handled the public reads itself, with Q25 trimming in fastp and clone calling in MiXCR, and kept productive beta chains. Records with the same CDR3 protein are collapsed into one entry carrying the most frequent genes and DNA. The sample contains 50,000 to 65,000 distinct CDR3 sequences, about a fifth of them found a single time. Roughly 67% of the sample belongs to the ten largest clones. The sample's treatment or condition label, decoded: in vitro stimulation with specific CMV peptide epitopes to enrich CMV-specific T cells.

Of note for this clonotype: It has no known antigen specificity. Base quality data are lacking; no much larger clone is found one base away.

This sample comprised CD8+ T cells from cultured PBMCs, obtained from culture after CMV antigen stimulation. This receptor chain uses TRBV6-1 and TRBJ2-1; the D gene is unclear. The receptor's source is a human donor in good health (CMV status not recorded). Some clones in this sample may be carry-over from other donors' samples. The DNA sequence is as follows: TGTGCCAGCAGTGAAGGTCTCTACAATGAGCAGTTCTTC. Its protein reads: CASSEGLYNEQFF.